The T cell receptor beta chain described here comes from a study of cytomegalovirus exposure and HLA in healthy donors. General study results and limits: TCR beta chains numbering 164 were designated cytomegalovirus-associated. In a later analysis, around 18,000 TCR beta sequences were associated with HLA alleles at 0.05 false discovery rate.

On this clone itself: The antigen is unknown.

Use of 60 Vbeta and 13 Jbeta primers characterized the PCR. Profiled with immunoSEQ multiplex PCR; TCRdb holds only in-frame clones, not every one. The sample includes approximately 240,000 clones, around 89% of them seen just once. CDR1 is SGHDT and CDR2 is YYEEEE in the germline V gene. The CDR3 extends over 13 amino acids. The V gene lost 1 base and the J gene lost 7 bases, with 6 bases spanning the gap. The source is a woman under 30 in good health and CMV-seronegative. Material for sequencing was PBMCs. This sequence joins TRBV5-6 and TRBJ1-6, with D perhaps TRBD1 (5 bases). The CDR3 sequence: CASSLRQNSPLHF. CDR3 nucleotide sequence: TGTGCCAGCAGCTTGAGACAGAATTCACCCCTCCACTTT.